This paragraph covers one T cell receptor beta chain sequence. Antigen unknown. Germline-derived CDR1 and CDR2 are MGHRA and YSYEKL. The CDR3 is 12 amino acids. V gave up 8 bases and J gave up 4 bases, with 11 bases separating them. This sample was included in a study of cytomegalovirus exposure and HLA in healthy donors. Across the study: A prior study identified roughly 110 million unique TCR beta sequences from about 180 million T cells.

Broader study findings: Reported findings show TCR beta sequences accurately forecast HLA-A and HLA-B alleles in most subjects.

Vbeta (60) and Jbeta (13) primers were used in the PCR. How the authors handled the data: Unique TCR beta chains totaled some 80 million in a later count, with roughly 11 million of them shared. Clones were read by immunoSEQ multiplex PCR, and TCRdb kept only the in-frame ones, dropping some. That table supplies the V and J calls and clone size; D and trimming were determined from the DNA. The profile shows over 75,000 clones, roughly 83% of them singletons. The chain recombines TRBV4-1 with TRBJ1-2, with D tentatively TRBD1 (5 bases). What was sequenced was PBMCs. The source is a male donor in good health and CMV-seropositive. The CDR3 region has the DNA TGCGCCAGCCTTGGGGGGACCTATGGCTACACCTTC. Translated, it gives CASLGGTYGYTF.